The 15 T cell receptor beta chains presented below share a single source sample, sequenced in a study of CD8 T cells in ankylosing spondylitis (dated by TCRdb to the late 2010s). No cognate antigen is known for these TCRs. The library was prepared using 5' RACE. TCRdb shows the sequencer as Illumina HiSeq 2500. Using fastp trimming at Q25 and MiXCR clonotype assembly, TCRdb reanalyzed the public sequencing data and kept in-frame beta chains. Rows merge per CDR3 protein into single entries with the most common DNA and genes. The sample profile shows about 840,000 distinct CDR3 sequences; approximately 10% of them were found once. Of the sample, approximately 0.46% falls within the top ten clones. Results and caveats for the whole study, not just this receptor: Blood from ankylosing spondylitis patients appeared to be characterized by a TCR beta motif made up of several highly homologous amino acid variants.

Sequenced material: blood, either unsorted or a sorted T cell fraction (not recorded which). The receptors derive from a male donor with ankylosing spondylitis.

The chain recombines TRBV5-1 with TRBJ2-2, with D perhaps TRBD2 (5 bases). The germline gives CDR1 SGHRS, CDR2 YFSETQ. V gave up 0 bases and J gave up 0 bases, with 9 bases separating them. The CDR3 covers 16 residues. The CDR3 sequence: CASSLAGVPNTGELFF. The CDR3, as DNA: TGCGCCAGCAGCTTGGCCGGGGTACCGAACACCGGGGAGCTGTTTTTT.

The rearrangement links TRBV27 to TRBJ1-6, with no clear D. V lost 9 bases to trimming and J lost 12 bases, with 18 bases between them. The CDR3 runs 13 residues. Per germline, CDR1 MNHEY and CDR2 SMNVEV (reference sequence). The CDR3 is CARSVRREIPLHF. The DNA of the CDR3 is TGTGCCAGAAGTGTACGACGGGAAATACCCCTCCACTTT.

This clonotype was detected only a few times. The chain couples TRBV6-1 to TRBJ2-1, with TRBD1 matching 9 bases. The trim removed 6 bases at V and 1 base at J, leaving 16 bases unmatched. The CDR3 is made up of 19 amino acids. Germline-derived CDR1 and CDR2 are MNHNS and SASEGT. In DNA form, the CDR3 reads TGTGCCAGCAGGGGGTTGGGACAGGGCCCTTCCTTTTCCTACAATGAGCAGTTCTTC. Its translation is CASRGLGQGPSFSYNEQFF.

This clonotype has more than one count but fewer than ten. This rearrangement joins TRBV18 to TRBJ2-7, with TRBD1 matching over 9 bases. The CDR3 runs to 14 residues. Germline V gene lookup returns CDR1 KGHSH and CDR2 LQKENI. The trim removed 3 bases at V and 3 bases at J, leaving 3 bases unmatched. The CDR3 loop reads CASSPYRGHYEQYF. The CDR3 DNA is TGTGCCAGCTCACCTTACAGGGGGCACTACGAGCAGTACTTC.

In this sample, this clonotype turned up many times. This chain uses TRBV5-1 with TRBJ1-1; maybe TRBD1 (6 bases). This CDR3 comprises 12 residues. Germline values: CDR1 SGHRS, CDR2 YFSETQ. V was shortened by 5 bases and J by 3 bases, with 8 bases between the two germline ends. DNA of the CDR3: TGCGCCAGCAGGGCAGGGGACACTGAAGCTTTCTTT. Protein: CASRAGDTEAFF.

The chain links TRBV4-3 to TRBJ2-3, with D perhaps TRBD2 (7 bases). Germline V CDR1 and CDR2: LGHNA, YSLEER. This CDR3 has 15 amino acids. Trimming removed 5 bases at V and 3 bases at J, with 15 bases between. The CDR3 nucleotides read TGCGCCAGCAGCATTCGGGGGGCGCGGACAGATACGCAGTATTTT. Its protein product is CASSIRGARTDTQYF.

This clonotype was counted a few times. The J gene is TRBJ2-3, the V gene TRBV6-2 or TRBV6-3, with TRBD2 identical over 7 bases. CDR3 size: 16 residues. With 6 bases clipped from V and 0 bases from J, the junction kept 9 bases outside the gene matches. Germline V gene sequence: CDR1 MNHEY, CDR2 SVGEGT. This CDR3 is CASSHGGLDSTDTQYF. Written as DNA, the CDR3 is TGTGCCAGCAGCCACGGCGGACTAGATAGCACAGATACGCAGTATTTT.

This clonotype was observed a handful of times. The V gene is TRBV29-1, the J gene TRBJ2-7; D might be TRBD1 or TRBD2, each matching 6 bases. This CDR3 is 13 amino acids long. Germline V gene data show CDR1 as SQVTM and CDR2 as ANQGSEA. The ends were cut back, 5 bases at V and 7 bases at J, with 18 bases in the middle. The DNA for the CDR3 is TGCAGCGTTAGGGGGGTTCTACTGGGTGAGCAGTACTTC. This gives the protein CSVRGVLLGEQYF.

This clonotype was counted only a few times. J is TRBJ2-1 and V is TRBV6-2 or TRBV6-3, with TRBD1 matching 7 bases. CDR3 length: 13 residues. V lost 4 bases and J lost 7; bases outside the gene matches: 4. The germline V gene has CDR1 MNHEY and CDR2 SVGEGT. CDR3 in amino acids: CASSSRQGNEQFF. CDR3 nucleotides: TGTGCCAGCAGTTCCAGACAGGGTAATGAGCAGTTCTTC.

This clonotype appeared a few times. This sequence joins TRBV5-1 and TRBJ1-1; D unresolved. This CDR3 contains 13 residues. Germline V gene data show CDR1 as SGHRS and CDR2 as YFSETQ. Trimming removed 3 bases at V and 5 bases at J, with 11 bases between. The CDR3 DNA reads as TGCGCCAGCAGCTCGGGGAGTCGGACTGAAGCTTTCTTT. Translating gives CASSSGSRTEAFF.

Concerning this clonotype itself: A much bigger clone sits one base away, suggesting this may be a read error. V gene TRBV6-5 combines with J gene TRBJ2-5; no firm D call. CDR1 is MNHEY, CDR2 SVGAGI, per germline. The CDR3 spans 14 residues. The CDR3: CASSYWASEENQYF. In nucleotides, the CDR3 is TGTGCCAGCAGTTACTGGGCCTCAGAGGAGAACCAGTACTTC.

This clonotype was detected many times. This chain links TRBV20-1 with TRBJ1-1; tentative D call: TRBD1 (5 bases). The CDR3 runs 15 residues. Per the germline V gene, CDR1 is DFQATT and CDR2 is SNEGSKA (reference sequence). The germline V and J ends were trimmed by 0 bases and 4 bases, with 15 bases remaining between them. CDR3 DNA: TGCAGTGCTAGAGATCCCGCTATCGGGGGCACTGAAGCTTTCTTT. This gives the protein CSARDPAIGGTEAFF.

The chain links TRBV7-9 to TRBJ2-5; tentatively, D is TRBD1 (6 bases). The CDR3 totals 13 residues. The germline V gene encodes CDR1 SEHNR and CDR2 FQNEAQ (reference sequence). Trimming left V 7 bases short and J 1 base short, with 10 bases between. The CDR3, as DNA: TGTGCCAGCATGGAGACAGGCCAAGAGACCCAGTACTTC. Residues: CASMETGQETQYF.

Only a few counts were recorded for this clonotype. The rearrangement uses TRBV6-5 and TRBJ2-3, with 9 bases lining up with TRBD1. The germline CDR1 and CDR2 sequences are MNHEY and SVGAGI. CDR3 length: 15 residues. Trimming cost V 2 bases and J 7 bases; bases outside gene matches: 7. This CDR3 reads CASSYGPGTGNTQYF. The DNA for the CDR3 is TGTGCCAGCAGTTACGGTCCCGGGACAGGGAATACGCAGTATTTT.

This chain connects TRBV20-1 to TRBJ2-5; D call uncertain. Trimming pared 2 bases from V and 1 base from J, leaving 5 bases between. The germline gives CDR1 DFQATT, CDR2 SNEGSKA (reference sequence). The CDR3 contains 12 residues. The CDR3 region has the DNA TGCAGTGCTAGACCCCCCCAAGAGACCCAGTACTTC. This codes for CSARPPQETQYF.